These T cell receptor beta chains were read from a single sample in a study of blood T cell repertoires in COVID-19. Sequencing used immunoSEQ multiplex PCR; TCRdb keeps in-frame clones, though not all of them. The table lists approximately 50,000 clones, approximately 79% of them singletons. The sequenced material came from peripheral blood. Every receptor here comes from a man aged 65 to 85 with acute or convalescent COVID-19. The CDR3 runs from the conserved cysteine through the conserved F or W. Fields, in order: D gene, V gene, J gene, clone size, CDR3 protein, CDR3 DNA. A D gene is named only where the DNA matches it firmly. Some rows mark clone size as missing; the rest say once, few, many or name a class of expanded clone.

>.|TRBV5-1|TRBJ1-6|.
CASRLQGFVDSPLHF
TGCGCCAGCAGACTCCAGGGGTTTGTGGATTCACCCCTCCACTTT
>TRBD2|TRBV27|TRBJ2-2|.
CASSLGASGGPGELFF
TGTGCCAGCAGTTTAGGGGCTAGCGGGGGACCCGGGGAGCTGTTTTTT
>.|TRBV5-1|TRBJ1-2|once
CASSLAQNYGYTF
TGCGCCAGCAGCTTGGCCCAGAACTATGGCTACACCTTC
>.|TRBV24-1|TRBJ2-1|.
CATSESGTGYNEQFF
TGTGCCACCAGTGAAAGTGGAACAGGGTACAATGAGCAGTTCTTC
>.|TRBV6-6|TRBJ1-6|.
CASSQGGNSPLHF
TGTGCCAGCAGTCAAGGAGGGAATTCACCCCTCCACTTT
>.|TRBV5-1|TRBJ1-6|once
CASREGGNSPLHF
TGCGCCAGCAGGGAGGGTGGAAATTCACCCCTCCACTTT
>.|TRBV10-1|TRBJ2-1|once
CASSGPTNVGNEQFF
TGCGCCAGCAGCGGCCCCACTAATGTCGGCAATGAGCAGTTCTTC
>.|TRBV5-1|TRBJ1-1|.
CASSLGRGRTMNTEAFF
TGCGCCAGCAGCTTGGGCAGGGGCCGAACGATGAACACTGAAGCTTTCTTT
>.|TRBV5-1|TRBJ2-7|.
CASGTGSPPYEQYF
TGCGCCAGCGGCACGGGGAGTCCTCCCTACGAGCAGTACTTC
>.|TRBV11-3|TRBJ2-5|.
CASSPPIVETQYF
TGTGCCAGCAGCCCCCCCATAGTAGAGACCCAGTACTTC
>.|TRBV12-3/TRBV12-4|TRBJ2-1|.
CASSYRANEQFF
TGTGCCAGCAGTTACAGGGCCAATGAGCAGTTCTTC
>.|TRBV18|TRBJ1-1|.
CASSPGQSHTEAFF
TGTGCCAGCTCACCAGGGCAGTCGCACACTGAAGCTTTCTTT
>TRBD2|TRBV7-9|TRBJ2-1|.
CASSLEASGGQFF
TGTGCCAGCAGCTTAGAGGCCAGCGGGGGACAGTTCTTC
>.|TRBV7-2|TRBJ2-3|.
CASSVNPGSDTQYF
TGTGCCAGCAGCGTTAATCCAGGATCAGATACGCAGTATTTT
>.|TRBV12-3/TRBV12-4|TRBJ2-5|once
CASSLLQETQYF
TGTGCCAGCAGTTTATTACAAGAGACCCAGTACTTC
>TRBD1|TRBV11-3|TRBJ1-2|.
CASSRLGGLYGYTF
TGTGCCAGCAGCCGTCTAGGGGGCCTCTATGGCTACACCTTC
>.|TRBV4-3|TRBJ2-1|.
CASSQDARRSEQFF
TGCGCCAGCAGCCAAGACGCGCGGCGATCCGAGCAGTTCTTC
>.|TRBV9|TRBJ2-2|few
CASSVGAGINTGELFF
TGTGCCAGCAGCGTAGGGGCGGGGATCAACACCGGGGAGCTGTTTTTT
>.|TRBV18|TRBJ1-4|.
CASSRYGGGGTNEKLFF
TGTGCCAGCTCACGGTACGGTGGTGGCGGTACTAATGAAAAACTGTTTTTT
>.|TRBV11-1|TRBJ2-3|.
CASSLVGLSTDTQYF
TGTGCCAGCAGCTTAGTTGGGCTCTCCACAGATACGCAGTATTTT
>.|TRBV2|TRBJ2-1|many
CASGADFNEQFF
TGTGCCAGCGGGGCGGATTTCAATGAGCAGTTCTTC
>.|TRBV4-1|TRBJ1-1|.
CASSQVQAGTEAFF
TGCGCCAGCAGCCAAGTTCAGGCGGGCACTGAAGCTTTCTTT
>TRBD1|TRBV6-1|TRBJ2-1|few
CASSVRGTGAISYNEQFF
TGTGCCAGCAGTGTTCGGGGGACAGGGGCAATCTCCTACAATGAGCAGTTCTTC
>.|TRBV7-2|TRBJ1-2|once
CASSLPPAGGSGYTF
TGTGCCAGCAGCTTACCCCCTGCGGGGGGCTCTGGCTACACCTTC